This is a list of T cell receptor beta chains from one sample in a study of CD8+CD57+ T cells in acquired aplastic anemia. TCRdb re-analysed the reads in MiXCR, keeping a single row per CDR3 protein. In the table there are around 190,000 distinct CDR3 sequences, approximately 49% of which are singletons. Sequencing was done on a sample of sorted CD4+, CD8+, or CD8+CD57+ T cells (not recorded which) from PBMCs. Receptor source: a human donor in good health, serving as a control. CDR3s include the opening cysteine and the closing phenylalanine or tryptophan. Fields, in order: J gene, D gene, V gene, clone size, CDR3 protein, CDR3 DNA. D genes are given only for firm matches. Clone size is stated in some rows and not others, as once, few, many or a class when expanded.

j_gene: TRBJ1-6
d_gene: .
v_gene: TRBV5-1
abundance: many
CDR3aa: CASSLALGSNSPLHF
CDR3nt: TGCGCCAGCAGCTTGGCACTAGGGTCGAATTCACCCCTCCACTTT

j_gene: TRBJ2-1
d_gene: TRBD2
v_gene: TRBV24-1
abundance: .
CDR3aa: CATSAAGRKEQFF
CDR3nt: TGTGCCACCAGTGCAGCGGGGCGGAAAGAGCAGTTCTTC

j_gene: TRBJ1-2
d_gene: .
v_gene: TRBV4-3
abundance: .
CDR3aa: CASSQAGEYGYTF
CDR3nt: TGCGCCAGCAGCCAAGCGGGGGAATATGGCTACACCTTC

j_gene: TRBJ1-5
d_gene: .
v_gene: TRBV2
abundance: .
CDR3aa: CASSVRQGSNQPQHF
CDR3nt: TGTGCCAGCAGTGTAAGGCAGGGGAGCAATCAGCCCCAGCATTTT

j_gene: TRBJ1-1
d_gene: .
v_gene: TRBV5-8
abundance: .
CDR3aa: CASLTGRLNTEAFF
CDR3nt: TGTGCCAGCTTAACGGGACGGCTGAACACTGAAGCTTTCTTT

j_gene: TRBJ2-5
d_gene: .
v_gene: TRBV5-4
abundance: many
CDR3aa: CASSTTGSQETQYF
CDR3nt: TGTGCCAGCAGCACCACCGGGTCCCAAGAGACCCAGTACTTC

j_gene: TRBJ1-2
d_gene: .
v_gene: TRBV19
abundance: once
CDR3aa: CASSGHGYTF
CDR3nt: TGTGCCAGTTCCGGTCATGGCTACACCTTC

j_gene: TRBJ1-6
d_gene: .
v_gene: TRBV3-1
abundance: many
CDR3aa: CASSQGALGLSPLHF
CDR3nt: TGTGCCAGCAGCCAAGGCGCCCTGGGCTTATCACCCCTCCACTTT

j_gene: TRBJ2-2
d_gene: TRBD2
v_gene: TRBV19
abundance: many
CDR3aa: CASKKPRDGGDTGELFF
CDR3nt: TGTGCCAGTAAAAAGCCCCGGGACGGGGGGGACACCGGGGAGCTGTTTTTT

j_gene: TRBJ2-5
d_gene: .
v_gene: TRBV29-1
abundance: .
CDR3aa: CSGRGEEAQYF
CDR3nt: TGCAGCGGTAGGGGGGAGGAGGCCCAGTACTTC

j_gene: TRBJ2-3
d_gene: .
v_gene: TRBV6-5
abundance: many
CDR3aa: CASSRDLTDTQYF
CDR3nt: TGTGCCAGCAGTCGGGACCTCACAGATACGCAGTATTTT

j_gene: TRBJ1-5
d_gene: .
v_gene: TRBV7-9
abundance: .
CDR3aa: CASSLARWIRIESHKNQPQHF
CDR3nt: TGTGCCAGCAGCTTAGCGCGGTGGATAAGGATTGAATCCCACAAAAATCAGCCCCAGCATTTT

j_gene: TRBJ2-2
d_gene: TRBD2
v_gene: TRBV5-4
abundance: many
CDR3aa: CASNTRGGASTGELFF
CDR3nt: TGTGCCAGCAACACCCGGGGGGGGGCGAGCACCGGGGAGCTGTTTTTT

j_gene: TRBJ1-3
d_gene: .
v_gene: TRBV7-9
abundance: many
CDR3aa: CASSSADSFGNTIYF
CDR3nt: TGTGCCAGCAGCTCAGCCGACAGCTTTGGAAACACCATATATTTT

j_gene: TRBJ1-1
d_gene: TRBD1
v_gene: TRBV7-2
abundance: .
CDR3aa: CASSGRTGRGATEAFF
CDR3nt: TGTGCCAGCAGCGGCCGGACAGGGAGGGGGGCAACTGAAGCTTTCTTT

j_gene: TRBJ2-5
d_gene: .
v_gene: TRBV7-6
abundance: .
CDR3aa: CASSMTRGETQYF
CDR3nt: TGTGCCAGCAGCATGACTAGGGGAGAGACCCAGTACTTC

j_gene: TRBJ1-2
d_gene: .
v_gene: TRBV20-1
abundance: many
CDR3aa: CSARDARDSGEYGYTF
CDR3nt: TGCAGTGCTAGGGATGCCCGCGACAGCGGGGAATATGGCTACACCTTC

j_gene: TRBJ2-7
d_gene: TRBD1
v_gene: TRBV7-9
abundance: many
CDR3aa: CASSPGQGLYEQYF
CDR3nt: TGTGCCAGCAGCCCAGGACAGGGGCTCTACGAGCAGTACTTC

j_gene: TRBJ2-7
d_gene: .
v_gene: TRBV20-1
abundance: once
CDR3aa: CSASGGEGYYEQYF
CDR3nt: TGCAGTGCTAGTGGGGGTGAGGGGTACTACGAGCAGTACTTC

j_gene: TRBJ2-7
d_gene: .
v_gene: TRBV20-1
abundance: .
CDR3aa: CSATTGIYEQYF
CDR3nt: TGCAGTGCCACGACGGGGATCTACGAGCAGTACTTC

j_gene: TRBJ2-3
d_gene: TRBD1
v_gene: TRBV7-3
abundance: many
CDR3aa: CASSLRSGDRGTDTQYF
CDR3nt: TGTGCCAGCAGCTTAAGGTCAGGGGACAGGGGGACAGATACGCAGTATTTT

j_gene: TRBJ2-1
d_gene: TRBD2
v_gene: TRBV24-1
abundance: many
CDR3aa: CATSDLRSGGSYNEQFF
CDR3nt: TGTGCCACCAGTGATTTGAGGAGCGGGGGCTCCTACAATGAGCAGTTCTTC

j_gene: TRBJ1-1
d_gene: .
v_gene: TRBV19
abundance: many
CDR3aa: CASGHLNTEAFF
CDR3nt: TGTGCCAGTGGACACCTGAACACTGAAGCTTTCTTT

j_gene: TRBJ1-3
d_gene: .
v_gene: TRBV28
abundance: .
CDR3aa: CASSLAQSSGDTIYF
CDR3nt: TGTGCCAGCAGTTTGGCACAAAGCTCTGGAGACACCATATATTTT

j_gene: TRBJ2-7
d_gene: .
v_gene: TRBV7-2
abundance: .
CDR3aa: CASSSTRFGRCCYEQYF
CDR3nt: TGTGCCAGCAGCTCCACCCGCTTTGGGCGGTGCTGCTACGAGCAGTACTTC

j_gene: TRBJ2-5
d_gene: TRBD2
v_gene: TRBV20-1
abundance: many
CDR3aa: CSASGVEAGLQETQYF
CDR3nt: TGCAGTGCTAGTGGGGTGGAAGCGGGGCTCCAAGAGACCCAGTACTTC

j_gene: TRBJ1-2
d_gene: .
v_gene: TRBV4-1
abundance: many
CDR3aa: CASSPTGTTRAYGYTF
CDR3nt: TGCGCCAGCAGCCCGACCGGGACTACTAGGGCCTATGGCTACACCTTC

j_gene: TRBJ2-1
d_gene: .
v_gene: TRBV12-3/TRBV12-4
abundance: .
CDR3aa: CASSFGPKEQFF
CDR3nt: TGTGCCAGCAGTTTCGGTCCAAAGGAGCAGTTCTTC

j_gene: TRBJ1-2
d_gene: TRBD1
v_gene: TRBV20-1
abundance: .
CDR3aa: CSARPMLQGNGYTF
CDR3nt: TGCAGTGCTAGACCGATGCTACAGGGGAATGGCTACACCTTC

j_gene: TRBJ1-1
d_gene: .
v_gene: TRBV2
abundance: many
CDR3aa: CASSDFNLFTWNTEAFF
CDR3nt: TGTGCCAGCAGTGATTTCAACCTTTTTACATGGAACACTGAAGCTTTCTTT

j_gene: TRBJ1-4
d_gene: .
v_gene: TRBV10-3
abundance: once
CDR3aa: CAISDLGREGTNEKLFF
CDR3nt: TGTGCCATCAGTGATTTGGGCAGGGAAGGCACTAATGAAAAACTGTTTTTT

j_gene: TRBJ2-2
d_gene: .
v_gene: TRBV4-2
abundance: many
CDR3aa: CASSQVEGVGGELFF
CDR3nt: TGTGCCAGCAGCCAAGTTGAGGGGGTGGGCGGGGAGCTGTTTTTT

j_gene: TRBJ1-5
d_gene: .
v_gene: TRBV11-1
abundance: .
CDR3aa: CASSLAGETQHF
CDR3nt: TGTGCCAGCAGCTTAGCGGGCGAGACCCAGCATTTT

j_gene: TRBJ1-5
d_gene: .
v_gene: TRBV7-8
abundance: .
CDR3aa: CASSLDANQPQHF
CDR3nt: TGTGCCAGCAGCTTAGACGCCAATCAGCCCCAGCATTTT

j_gene: TRBJ2-3
d_gene: TRBD2
v_gene: TRBV10-3
abundance: .
CDR3aa: CAISESASGGAADTQYF
CDR3nt: TGTGCCATCAGTGAGTCGGCTAGCGGGGGGGCTGCAGATACGCAGTATTTT

j_gene: TRBJ1-1
d_gene: .
v_gene: TRBV6-2/TRBV6-3
abundance: many
CDR3aa: CASSNLQNTEAFF
CDR3nt: TGTGCCAGCAGTAATCTTCAGAACACTGAAGCTTTCTTT

j_gene: TRBJ2-5
d_gene: TRBD1
v_gene: TRBV29-1
abundance: .
CDR3aa: CSVDGQGASETQYF
CDR3nt: TGCAGCGTTGACGGACAGGGGGCCTCAGAGACCCAGTACTTC

j_gene: TRBJ1-2
d_gene: TRBD1
v_gene: TRBV11-2
abundance: few
CDR3aa: CASRLTGTGVSGRYTF
CDR3nt: TGTGCCAGTAGGCTCACCGGGACAGGGGTTTCGGGGCGCTACACCTTC

j_gene: TRBJ2-6
d_gene: TRBD1
v_gene: TRBV9
abundance: many
CDR3aa: CASSVGGTGLSGANVLTF
CDR3nt: TGTGCCAGCAGCGTAGGGGGGACAGGGCTCTCTGGGGCCAACGTCCTGACTTTC

j_gene: TRBJ1-4
d_gene: TRBD1
v_gene: TRBV28
abundance: .
CDR3aa: CASSLNRWDSATNEKLFF
CDR3nt: TGTGCCAGCAGTTTAAATCGGTGGGACAGCGCAACTAATGAAAAACTGTTTTTT

j_gene: TRBJ2-7
d_gene: .
v_gene: TRBV19
abundance: .
CDR3aa: CASSIGILSNEQYF
CDR3nt: TGTGCCAGTAGTATCGGCATACTGAGCAACGAGCAGTACTTC

j_gene: TRBJ2-7
d_gene: .
v_gene: TRBV9
abundance: .
CDR3aa: CASSPQTGGPYEQYF
CDR3nt: TGTGCCAGCAGCCCCCAGACTGGCGGACCCTACGAGCAGTACTTC

j_gene: TRBJ1-2
d_gene: TRBD1
v_gene: TRBV19
abundance: .
CDR3aa: CASTTGQALYGYTF
CDR3nt: TGTGCCAGTACTACAGGACAGGCTCTCTATGGCTACACCTTC

j_gene: TRBJ1-5
d_gene: TRBD1
v_gene: TRBV20-1
abundance: .
CDR3aa: CSASTGDNQPQHF
CDR3nt: TGCAGTGCCTCGACAGGGGACAATCAGCCCCAGCATTTT

j_gene: TRBJ2-5
d_gene: .
v_gene: TRBV28
abundance: many
CDR3aa: CASSLGRVGETQYF
CDR3nt: TGTGCCAGCAGTTTAGGACGGGTCGGAGAGACCCAGTACTTC